This T cell receptor (beta chain) was found in a study of T cell responses to AZD1222 COVID-19 vaccine. Assay: immunoSEQ multiplex PCR; the TCRdb copy retains only in-frame clones and omits some. Of roughly 120,000 clones detected, 70% to 90% appear once; the ten largest clones hold approximately 4.5%. V shed 6 bases and J shed 7 bases, with 12 bases lying between them. This CDR3 is built from 13 residues. Per germline, CDR1 SNHLY and CDR2 FYNNEI. Study-level findings and limits: Repertoire sampling was restricted to post-peak T cell response timepoints.

For this clone: What it recognizes is unknown.

This sequence joins TRBV2 and TRBJ1-4, with D possibly being TRBD1 (5 bases). The receptor comes from an adult in good health. Source: peripheral blood, taken on day 0 of AZD1222 vaccination. CDR3 DNA: TGTGCCAGCAGGGAGGGCCAGGGTGAAAAACTGTTTTTT. Amino acid sequence: CASREGQGEKLFF.